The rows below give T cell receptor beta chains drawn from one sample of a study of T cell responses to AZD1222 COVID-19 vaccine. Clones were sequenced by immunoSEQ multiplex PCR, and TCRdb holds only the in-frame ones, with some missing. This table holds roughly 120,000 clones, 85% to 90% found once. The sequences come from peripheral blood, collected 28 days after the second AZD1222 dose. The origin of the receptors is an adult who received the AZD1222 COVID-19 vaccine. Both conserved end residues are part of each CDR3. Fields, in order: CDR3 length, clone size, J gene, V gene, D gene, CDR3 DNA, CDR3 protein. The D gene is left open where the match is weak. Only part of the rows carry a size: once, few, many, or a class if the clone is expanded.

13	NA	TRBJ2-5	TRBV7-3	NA	TGTGCCAGCAGCGCAAGCCAGACGGAGACCCAGTACTTC	CASSASQTETQYF
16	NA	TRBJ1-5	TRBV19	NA	TGTGCCAGTAGTATAGAAGTAGGGGGGAGCAATCAGCCCCAGCATTTT	CASSIEVGGSNQPQHF
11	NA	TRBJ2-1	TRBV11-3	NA	TGTGCCAGCACCCATGCCGATGAGCAGTTCTTC	CASTHADEQFF
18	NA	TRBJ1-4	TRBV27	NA	TGTGCCAGCAGTTTTCTTCACCGGGACCCAGCACGCCATGAAAAACTGTTTTTT	CASSFLHRDPARHEKLFF
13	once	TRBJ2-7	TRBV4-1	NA	TGCGCCAGCAGCTCTAGGATCGATTACGAGCAGTACTTC	CASSSRIDYEQYF
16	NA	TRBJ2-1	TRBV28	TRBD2	TGTGCCAGCAGTTCCCGGACTAGCGGGATGGACAATGAGCAGTTCTTC	CASSSRTSGMDNEQFF
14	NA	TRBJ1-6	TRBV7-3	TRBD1	TGTGCCAGCAGCCAAGGGACAGGCAATTCACCCCTCCACTTT	CASSQGTGNSPLHF
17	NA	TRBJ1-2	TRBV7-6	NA	TGTGCCAGCAGCTTAGCGCTAAGGGGAAGAAATATCTATGGCTACACCTTC	CASSLALRGRNIYGYTF
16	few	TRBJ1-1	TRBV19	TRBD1	TGTGCCAGTAGACCACGACAGGGGGCTATAGGCACTGAAGCTTTCTTT	CASRPRQGAIGTEAFF
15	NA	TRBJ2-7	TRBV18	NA	TGTGCCAGCTCACCAATCCAGGCCAACTCCTACGAGCAGTACTTC	CASSPIQANSYEQYF
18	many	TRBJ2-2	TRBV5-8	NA	TGTGCCAGCAGCTTTATGGGTTTCCGAGACAGAAACACCGGGGAGCTGTTTTTT	CASSFMGFRDRNTGELFF
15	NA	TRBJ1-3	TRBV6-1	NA	TGTGCCAGCAGTGAACAGGGTAACTCTGGAAACACCATATATTTT	CASSEQGNSGNTIYF
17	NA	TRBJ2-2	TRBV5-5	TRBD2	TGTGCCAGCAGCTTGGTTCCAGCGGGAGCCGAAACCGGGGAGCTGTTTTTT	CASSLVPAGAETGELFF
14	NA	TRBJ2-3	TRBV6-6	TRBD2	TGTGCCAGCAGTCCAACTAGCGGGCAAGATACGCAGTATTTT	CASSPTSGQDTQYF
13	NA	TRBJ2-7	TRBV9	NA	TGTGCCAGCAGCCCAGCGACCCCCTACGAGCAGTACTTC	CASSPATPYEQYF
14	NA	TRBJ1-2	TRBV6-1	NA	TGTGCCAGCAGTGAAGTGGGACAATCGTATGGCTACACCTTC	CASSEVGQSYGYTF